Listed below are T cell receptor beta chains from one sample, sequenced in a study of blood T cell repertoires in COVID-19. The data were produced by immunoSEQ multiplex PCR, yet TCRdb's version contains in-frame clones alone and is incomplete. The sample lists almost 250,000 clones, 80% to 90% seen once, with over 4% in the top ten. The sample was PBMCs or T cells enriched from blood (not recorded which). These receptor sequences come from a woman in her 30s who had recovered from COVID-19. Both conserved end residues are part of each CDR3. A D gene is named only where the DNA matches it firmly. The listing skips clone size in some rows; elsewhere it reads once, few, many or a size class.

clone_size: .; j_call: TRBJ1-1; d_call: .; v_call: TRBV3-1/TRBV3-2; cdr3_nt: TGTGCCAGCAGCCCCGAACAGGTGAACACTGAAGCTTTCTTT; cdr3_aa: CASSPEQVNTEAFF
clone_size: .; j_call: TRBJ1-1; d_call: .; v_call: TRBV7-3; cdr3_nt: TGTGCCAGCAGCTTAACGGCAGTCATGAACACTGAAGCTTTCTTT; cdr3_aa: CASSLTAVMNTEAFF
clone_size: .; j_call: TRBJ2-1; d_call: TRBD2; v_call: TRBV18; cdr3_nt: TGTGCCAGCTCACCACCCGGACTAGCGGGAGGACCCTACAATGAGCAGTTCTTC; cdr3_aa: CASSPPGLAGGPYNEQFF
clone_size: few; j_call: TRBJ1-1; d_call: .; v_call: TRBV19; cdr3_nt: TGTGCCAGTAGCCCCTCCTCCGGCACTGAAGCTTTCTTT; cdr3_aa: CASSPSSGTEAFF
clone_size: .; j_call: TRBJ1-4; d_call: .; v_call: TRBV4-2; cdr3_nt: TGTGCCAGCAGCCTGGACCCATCAGGGACTAATGAAAAACTGTTTTTT; cdr3_aa: CASSLDPSGTNEKLFF
clone_size: .; j_call: TRBJ2-5; d_call: .; v_call: TRBV6-2/TRBV6-3; cdr3_nt: TGTGCCAGCAGTTACAACAGGGAGACCCAGTACTTC; cdr3_aa: CASSYNRETQYF
clone_size: .; j_call: TRBJ2-7; d_call: TRBD1; v_call: TRBV7-3; cdr3_nt: TGTGCCAGCAGCCCATCGGGGACAGGCTCCTACGAGCAGTACTTC; cdr3_aa: CASSPSGTGSYEQYF
clone_size: .; j_call: TRBJ2-7; d_call: .; v_call: TRBV21-1; cdr3_nt: TGTGCCAGCAGCAATAGGCCGGGAGGGCTTTTCTACGAGCAGTACTTC; cdr3_aa: CASSNRPGGLFYEQYF
clone_size: .; j_call: TRBJ2-7; d_call: .; v_call: TRBV28; cdr3_nt: TGTGCCAGTTTAGGGGCGGGACGGAGGGAGCAGTACTTC; cdr3_aa: CASLGAGRREQYF
clone_size: .; j_call: TRBJ1-4; d_call: .; v_call: TRBV30; cdr3_nt: TGTGCCTGGAGTGACCAAGGCCACGACAGTATCGGAAAACTGTTTTTT; cdr3_aa: CAWSDQGHDSIGKLFF
clone_size: many; j_call: TRBJ2-1; d_call: TRBD1; v_call: TRBV30; cdr3_nt: TGTGCCTGGAGTGCTACAGGGGGCAATGAGCAGTTCTTC; cdr3_aa: CAWSATGGNEQFF
clone_size: .; j_call: TRBJ2-3; d_call: TRBD2; v_call: TRBV28; cdr3_nt: TGTGCCAGCAGTTTTGGGAGGGTAACAGATACGCAGTATTTT; cdr3_aa: CASSFGRVTDTQYF
clone_size: once; j_call: TRBJ2-1; d_call: TRBD1; v_call: TRBV28; cdr3_nt: TGTGCCAGCCGCCGGGGACAGAACAATGAGCAGTTCTTC; cdr3_aa: CASRRGQNNEQFF
clone_size: .; j_call: TRBJ2-7; d_call: TRBD2; v_call: TRBV4-1; cdr3_nt: TGCGCCAGCAGCCAAGCACCCGGGACTAGTAGCGAGCAGTACTTC; cdr3_aa: CASSQAPGTSSEQYF
clone_size: .; j_call: TRBJ1-2; d_call: .; v_call: TRBV6-5; cdr3_nt: TGTGCCAGCAGTCCCCGCGCAGGCCACTATGGCTACACCTTC; cdr3_aa: CASSPRAGHYGYTF
clone_size: .; j_call: TRBJ2-5; d_call: TRBD2; v_call: TRBV10-3; cdr3_nt: TGTGCCATCAGGGATGGACTAGCGCAAGAGACCCAGTACTTC; cdr3_aa: CAIRDGLAQETQYF
clone_size: .; j_call: TRBJ2-7; d_call: .; v_call: TRBV9; cdr3_nt: TGTGCCAGCAGCGTTTCTGGGAGTCTAGCTTCTGACGAGCAGTACTTC; cdr3_aa: CASSVSGSLASDEQYF
clone_size: .; j_call: TRBJ1-5; d_call: .; v_call: TRBV30; cdr3_nt: TGTGCCTGGACCGACGGGGGGAAATGGCCCCAGCATTTT; cdr3_aa: CAWTDGGKWPQHF
clone_size: .; j_call: TRBJ1-2; d_call: TRBD1; v_call: TRBV30; cdr3_nt: TGTGCTCGGGAGGGGGCGTCGACTAACTATGGCTACACCTTC; cdr3_aa: CAREGASTNYGYTF
clone_size: .; j_call: TRBJ1-1; d_call: TRBD1; v_call: TRBV7-3; cdr3_nt: TGTGCCAGCAGCACAGGGGGTCCGAACACTGAAGCTTTCTTT; cdr3_aa: CASSTGGPNTEAFF
clone_size: .; j_call: TRBJ1-1; d_call: TRBD1; v_call: TRBV13; cdr3_nt: TGTGCCAGCAGCTTAGTCCATACAGGGGCCACTGAAGCTTTCTTT; cdr3_aa: CASSLVHTGATEAFF
clone_size: .; j_call: TRBJ2-2; d_call: .; v_call: TRBV29-1; cdr3_nt: TGCAGCGTTACGACAGGATACTCTACCGGGGAGCTGTTTTTT; cdr3_aa: CSVTTGYSTGELFF
clone_size: .; j_call: TRBJ1-1; d_call: TRBD1; v_call: TRBV7-9; cdr3_nt: TGTGCCAGCAGCTTAGCGACAGGGGGCCGCCCTGAAGCTTTCTTT; cdr3_aa: CASSLATGGRPEAFF
clone_size: once; j_call: TRBJ1-1; d_call: TRBD1; v_call: TRBV7-3; cdr3_nt: TGTGCCAGCAGCCGAGGGACAGGCACTGAAGCTTTCTTT; cdr3_aa: CASSRGTGTEAFF
clone_size: .; j_call: TRBJ1-1; d_call: TRBD1; v_call: TRBV7-9; cdr3_nt: TGTGCCAGCAGCTCCGAGGCAGGGGGCGATAACACTGAAGCTTTCTTT; cdr3_aa: CASSSEAGGDNTEAFF
clone_size: .; j_call: TRBJ2-1; d_call: TRBD2; v_call: TRBV18; cdr3_nt: TGTGCCAGCTCACCCCAGCGGGAGATTATCAATGAGCAGTTCTTC; cdr3_aa: CASSPQREIINEQFF
clone_size: .; j_call: TRBJ1-6; d_call: .; v_call: TRBV28; cdr3_nt: TGTGCCAGCAGTTTAGAGGGCAGGAATTCACCCCTCCACTTT; cdr3_aa: CASSLEGRNSPLHF
clone_size: .; j_call: TRBJ1-2; d_call: .; v_call: TRBV7-9; cdr3_nt: TGTGCCAGCAGCTCGGAGCCGATAAGGGGCTACACCTTC; cdr3_aa: CASSSEPIRGYTF
clone_size: .; j_call: TRBJ1-3; d_call: .; v_call: TRBV27; cdr3_nt: TGTGCCAGCAGTTTGTACGGGGGGCTCTCTGGAAACACCATATATTTT; cdr3_aa: CASSLYGGLSGNTIYF
clone_size: .; j_call: TRBJ1-2; d_call: TRBD1; v_call: TRBV10-3; cdr3_nt: TGTGCCATCAGTGGCTTTGACAGGGACGAAGACTATGGCTACACCTTC; cdr3_aa: CAISGFDRDEDYGYTF
clone_size: .; j_call: TRBJ2-5; d_call: .; v_call: TRBV9; cdr3_nt: TGTGCCAGCAGCCCCCAAACGAGGCGGGAGACCCAGTACTTC; cdr3_aa: CASSPQTRRETQYF
clone_size: .; j_call: TRBJ2-5; d_call: .; v_call: TRBV20-1; cdr3_nt: TGCAGTGCTGAGGGCAGCGAGACCCAGTACTTC; cdr3_aa: CSAEGSETQYF
clone_size: .; j_call: TRBJ2-1; d_call: .; v_call: TRBV28; cdr3_nt: TGTGCCAGCAGTCCCGAGAGAAAGCAGTTCTTC; cdr3_aa: CASSPERKQFF
clone_size: .; j_call: TRBJ2-3; d_call: .; v_call: TRBV7-2; cdr3_nt: TGTGCCAGCAGCTTAGATGTAGGGGAGGTAGATACGCAGTATTTT; cdr3_aa: CASSLDVGEVDTQYF
clone_size: .; j_call: TRBJ2-2; d_call: .; v_call: TRBV6-2/TRBV6-3; cdr3_nt: TGTGCCAGCAGTTTTTGGCACAACACCGGGGAGCTGTTTTTT; cdr3_aa: CASSFWHNTGELFF
clone_size: .; j_call: TRBJ2-1; d_call: TRBD2; v_call: TRBV19; cdr3_nt: TGTGCCAGTAGTATAAAGCGGGGGAATAATGAGCAGTTCTTC; cdr3_aa: CASSIKRGNNEQFF
clone_size: .; j_call: TRBJ1-2; d_call: TRBD1; v_call: TRBV18; cdr3_nt: TGTGCCAGCTCCCTAACCCCGGGACAGGGCTACTATGGCTACACCTTC; cdr3_aa: CASSLTPGQGYYGYTF
clone_size: .; j_call: TRBJ2-1; d_call: TRBD1; v_call: TRBV5-1; cdr3_nt: TGCGCCAGCAGCCGGGGACAGGGGCGCCACAATGAGCAGTTCTTC; cdr3_aa: CASSRGQGRHNEQFF
clone_size: .; j_call: TRBJ2-5; d_call: TRBD2; v_call: TRBV10-3; cdr3_nt: TGTGCCATCGCAAAACCTGGGGGGGAGGCCCAGTACTTC; cdr3_aa: CAIAKPGGEAQYF
clone_size: .; j_call: TRBJ2-1; d_call: .; v_call: TRBV6-5; cdr3_nt: TGTGCCAGCAGCGCCTACAATGAGCAGTTCTTC; cdr3_aa: CASSAYNEQFF
clone_size: .; j_call: TRBJ2-1; d_call: TRBD2; v_call: TRBV6-2/TRBV6-3; cdr3_nt: TGTGCCAGCAGTTTAGGACTAGCGGGAGTTGGTGAGCAGTTCTTC; cdr3_aa: CASSLGLAGVGEQFF
clone_size: .; j_call: TRBJ2-1; d_call: TRBD2; v_call: TRBV5-1; cdr3_nt: TGCGCCAGCAGCTTGGTACCCCCTAGCGGGAGCTCCTACAATGAGCAGTTCTTC; cdr3_aa: CASSLVPPSGSSYNEQFF
clone_size: .; j_call: TRBJ1-2; d_call: .; v_call: TRBV2; cdr3_nt: TGTGCCAGCAGTGAGGATGCGGGGGTCGGTGGCTACACCTTC; cdr3_aa: CASSEDAGVGGYTF
clone_size: .; j_call: TRBJ2-1; d_call: TRBD2; v_call: TRBV4-3; cdr3_nt: TGCGCCAGCAGCCAAGATGTGGAGACTAGCGGGAGAAATGAGCAGTTCTTC; cdr3_aa: CASSQDVETSGRNEQFF
clone_size: few; j_call: TRBJ2-7; d_call: .; v_call: TRBV6-2/TRBV6-3; cdr3_nt: TGTGCCAGCAGTTACTCGTCCTCCTTGGCCCCAGGACTGAACTACGAGCAGTACTTC; cdr3_aa: CASSYSSSLAPGLNYEQYF
clone_size: .; j_call: TRBJ2-7; d_call: TRBD2; v_call: TRBV7-9; cdr3_nt: TGTGCCAGCAGCCCAAGGACTAGCGGGAGCCACGAGCAGTACTTC; cdr3_aa: CASSPRTSGSHEQYF
clone_size: .; j_call: TRBJ2-6; d_call: .; v_call: TRBV6-6; cdr3_nt: TGTGCCAGCAGTTCCACTGGGGCGTCTGGGGCCAACGTCCTGACTTTC; cdr3_aa: CASSSTGASGANVLTF
clone_size: .; j_call: TRBJ1-1; d_call: TRBD1; v_call: TRBV5-1; cdr3_nt: TGCGCCAGCAGCGCGCAGACAGGGGGGAACACTGAAGCTTTCTTT; cdr3_aa: CASSAQTGGNTEAFF
clone_size: .; j_call: TRBJ1-6; d_call: .; v_call: TRBV4-2; cdr3_nt: TGTGCCAGCAGCCAAGATGAAACAAATTCACCCCTCCACTTT; cdr3_aa: CASSQDETNSPLHF